This T cell receptor beta chain is drawn from a study of CD8 T cells in ankylosing spondylitis. Notes on the study in general: Within matched ankylosing spondylitis synovial fluid, disease-linked clones were reportedly significantly enriched.

This clonotype was seen repeatedly, ten times or more. The antigen is undetermined. Quantitative 5'-RACE was performed with molecular barcodes, and it yielded the TCR beta libraries. Via MiXCR, TCRdb re-called the 5' RACE reads, giving one row per CDR3 protein. The sample consists of 200,000 to 250,000 distinct CDR3 sequences, around 10% of them appearing once. The V end lost 6 bases, the J end lost 6 bases, and 17 bases lay between the germline ends. The CDR3 covers 14 residues. Germline V lookup: CDR1 SNHLY, CDR2 FYNNEI. V and J are TRBV2 and TRBJ1-2; D may be TRBD1 (6 bases). This TCR was sampled from a male donor with ankylosing spondylitis or in good health (not recorded which). Material: blood, either unsorted or a sorted T cell fraction (not recorded which). CDR3 sequence: CASSVTGMGNGYTF. The CDR3 DNA reads TGTGCCAGCAGCGTAACAGGGATGGGTAATGGCTACACCTTC.